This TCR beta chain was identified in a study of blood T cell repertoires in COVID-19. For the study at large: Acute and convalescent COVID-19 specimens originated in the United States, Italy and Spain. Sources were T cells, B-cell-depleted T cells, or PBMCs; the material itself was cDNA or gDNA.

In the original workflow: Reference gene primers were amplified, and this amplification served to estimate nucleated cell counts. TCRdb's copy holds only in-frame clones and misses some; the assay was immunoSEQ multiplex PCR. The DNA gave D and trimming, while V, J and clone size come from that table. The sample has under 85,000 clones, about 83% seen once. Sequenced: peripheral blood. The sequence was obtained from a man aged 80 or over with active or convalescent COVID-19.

As DNA, the CDR3 is TGTGCCAGTAGTGTACAGGGGGGGACTGAAGCTTTCTTT. It specifies CASSVQGGTEAFF. The chain is built from TRBV19 and TRBJ1-1, with 8 bases aligning to TRBD1. The junction had 4 bases not matched to a gene; V was cut back by 5 bases and J by 5 bases. The CDR3 is 13 amino acids. The germline V gene has CDR1 LNHDA and CDR2 SQIVND (reference sequence).